One and the same sample provided the 24 T cell receptor beta chains below, sequenced in a study of T cells in Graves' hyperthyroidism and ophthalmopathy. Amplified TCR beta CDR3 regions came from RNA transcripts. Primed by the HTBI set, a first-round RT-PCR was run on the TCR CDR3. TCRdb independently ran MiXCR on the multiplex PCR reads; one entry per CDR3 protein. The repertoire holds 400,000 to 550,000 distinct CDR3 sequences, approximately 15% seen once, with roughly 17% in the top ten. Sequenced material: blood. The receptors were gathered from a woman aged 18-29 years with Graves' hyperthyroidism.

This clonotype was detected many times. V gene TRBV6-5 combines with J gene TRBJ2-1; TRBD2 agrees at 11 bases. V shed 0 bases, J shed 8 bases, and the junction held 3 bases outside the gene matches. Per the germline V gene, CDR1 is MNHEY and CDR2 is SVGAGI. The CDR3 length is 15 residues. In nucleotides, the CDR3 is TGTGCCAGCAGTTACTCAACTAGCGGGAGTCATGAGCAGTTCTTC. Protein sequence: CASSYSTSGSHEQFF.

CDR3 in amino acids: CASSYSGRQYF. The CDR3 DNA is TGTGCCAGCAGTTATAGCGGGAGGCAGTACTTC. The chain joins TRBV6-1 to TRBJ2-7, with TRBD2 matching over 9 bases. Germline trimming cut 5 bases from V and 9 bases from J; bases unmatched to any gene: 2. The germline V gene has CDR1 MNHNS and CDR2 SASEGT. The CDR3 covers 11 residues.

This clonotype was observed a few times. The chain employs TRBV11-2 and TRBJ2-4; no clear D. This CDR3 contains 13 residues. V was pared by 6 bases and J by 0 bases, with 6 bases between. The germline V gene encodes CDR1 SGHAT and CDR2 FQNNGV. CDR3 coding DNA: TGTGCCAGCAGGCCAGTAGCCAAAAACATTCAGTACTTC. Its protein is CASRPVAKNIQYF.

This clonotype was recorded a few times. The rearrangement links TRBV20-1 to TRBJ1-2, with 9 bases fitting TRBD1. Looked up from germline, CDR1 is DFQATT and CDR2 is SNEGSKA (reference sequence). J lost 3 bases, V lost 2 bases, and 7 bases had no gene match. The CDR3 totals 15 residues. For the CDR3, the DNA is TGCAGTGCTAGAATGGACAGGGGAGGTCACTATGGCTACACCTTC. Translation gives CSARMDRGGHYGYTF.

The genes are TRBV19 and TRBJ1-5; the D is unclear. This CDR3 spans 14 amino acids. Trimming left V 3 bases short and J 3 bases short, with 9 bases between. Germline V gene sequence: CDR1 LNHDA, CDR2 SQIVND (reference sequence). In DNA, the CDR3 is TGTGCCAGTAGTATTGAGGGCCTCAATCAGCCCCAGCATTTT. This translates into CASSIEGLNQPQHF.

V and J are TRBV15 and TRBJ2-2, with 10 bases aligning to TRBD2. The CDR3 runs 16 residues. CDR1 and CDR2 (germline): LNHNV, YYDKDF (reference sequence). After removal of 3 bases from V and 1 base from J, the junction contained 2 bases not matched to a gene. CDR3 bases: TGTGCCACCAGCAGTTCTAGCGGGAGGAACACCGGGGAGCTGTTTTTT. Translation: CATSSSSGRNTGELFF.

This rearrangement joins TRBV5-8 to TRBJ2-1; 9 nucleotides match TRBD2. Germline V gives CDR1 SGHTS, CDR2 YDEGEE. This CDR3 is built from 15 residues. The junction had 11 bases not matched to a gene; V was cut back by 3 bases and J by 10 bases. This chain's CDR3 is CASSSGGSGRGEQFF. The CDR3 DNA reads as TGTGCCAGCAGCTCCGGGGGTAGCGGGAGAGGGGAGCAGTTCTTC.

Ten or more counts support this clonotype. One junction end does not reproduce the germline sequence, and a read error may be involved. V usage is TRBV27 and J usage is TRBJ1-6; D uncertain. CDR3 length equals 15 residues. CDR1 is MNHEY and CDR2 is SMNVEV in the germline V gene (reference sequence). CDR3 region: CACSFRSSYNSPLHF. The CDR3 DNA is TGTGCCTGCAGTTTCCGGAGCTCCTATAATTCACCCCTCCACTTT.

The chain couples TRBV6-1 to TRBJ2-2; D possibly corresponds to TRBD2 (6 bases). CDR3 length equals 16 residues. Germline V gene data show CDR1 as MNHNS and CDR2 as SASEGT. The V end lost 5 bases, the J end lost 1 base, and 14 bases lay between the germline ends. The CDR3 loop is CASSYAGLLNTGELFF. The DNA of the CDR3 is TGTGCCAGCAGTTACGCGGGACTGTTGAACACCGGGGAGCTGTTTTTT.

This clonotype was detected ten times or more. This CDR3 reads CSAYYANTGELFF. The DNA for the CDR3 is TGCAGTGCGTATTACGCGAACACCGGGGAGCTGTTTTTT. The chain employs TRBV20-1 and TRBJ2-2; D remains unclear. The length of the CDR3 is 13 residues. The germline V gene encodes CDR1 DFQATT and CDR2 SNEGSKA (reference sequence). V lost 6 bases and J 0 bases, leaving 8 bases between the germline ends.

This chain connects TRBV27 to TRBJ2-7, with D perhaps matching TRBD2 (7 bases). The V end lost 2 bases, the J end lost 6 bases, and 20 bases lay between the germline ends. Per the germline V gene, CDR1 is MNHEY and CDR2 is SMNVEV (reference sequence). The CDR3 runs 16 residues. DNA of the CDR3: TGTGCCAGCAGTTTAAAAGGTTTCGGGGGGCCTTTCGAGCAGTACGTC. Its protein product is CASSLKGFGGPFEQYV.

This clonotype was seen a few times. The J gene is TRBJ1-2, the V gene TRBV4-2; no reliable D call. Trimming took 0 bases from V and 5 from J, leaving 7 bases between them. CDR1 and CDR2 from the germline V gene are LGHNA and YNFKEQ. This CDR3 contains 13 residues. CDR3 region: CASSQDRFYGYTF. DNA of the CDR3: TGTGCCAGCAGCCAAGATCGATTTTATGGCTACACCTTC.

Notes on this clonotype: At one boundary the junction diverges from the germline segment, which might be a read error. This chain uses TRBV6-5 with TRBJ1-5, with D hard to call. The CDR3 has 15 amino acids. Germline V gene data show CDR1 as MNHEY and CDR2 as SVGAGI. CDR3 nucleotides: TGTGGCAGCAGTTATGGTGAAGGGCCCCATCAGCCCCAGCATTTT. It is translated as CGSSYGEGPHQPQHF.

Many counts were recorded for this clonotype. The chain couples TRBV2 to TRBJ2-7, with TRBD2 as a possible D gene (6 bases). The germline V gene has CDR1 SNHLY and CDR2 FYNNEI. The V gene lost 6 bases and the J gene lost 3 bases, with 30 bases spanning the gap. CDR3 size: 19 residues. The CDR3 DNA reads TGTGCCAGCAGACCTCAACGGAGGGCAGCCAACCCAAGGAGCTACGAGCAGTACTTC. Encoded protein: CASRPQRRAANPRSYEQYF.

This clonotype was picked up a small number of times. This chain links TRBV5-1 with TRBJ1-1; 9 bases are a match to TRBD1. V trimming: 4 bases; J trimming: 4 bases; junction bases outside the gene matches: 8. Germline CDR1 SGHRS, CDR2 YFSETQ. This CDR3 region has 15 residues. In DNA, the CDR3 is TGCGCCAGCAGCAATACAGGGGGCGCGGGCACTGAAGCTTTCTTT. Amino acid sequence: CASSNTGGAGTEAFF.

V and J are TRBV25-1 and TRBJ2-1; D is possibly TRBD1 (5 bases). The CDR3 is made up of 16 amino acids. The V gene's germline CDR1 is MGHDK and CDR2 SYGVNS. V was clipped by 7 bases and J by 0 bases, with 16 bases between them. The CDR3 reads CASTSGALSSYNEQFF. The CDR3 bases are TGTGCCAGCACCTCTGGGGCCCTGAGCTCCTACAATGAGCAGTTCTTC.

This clonotype was observed a handful of times. J is TRBJ2-1 and V is TRBV4-1; TRBD2 aligns across 12 bases. V lost 4 bases, J lost 10 bases, and 11 bases stayed unmatched. The CDR3 has 16 amino acids. CDR1 and CDR2 (germline): MGHRA, YSYEKL. The CDR3 region is CASSPTGTSGLREQFF. Here the CDR3 DNA reads TGCGCCAGCAGCCCGACGGGGACTAGCGGGCTTCGGGAGCAGTTCTTC.

The sample holds many counts of this clonotype. The rearrangement links TRBV11-2 to TRBJ1-2, with D possibly matching TRBD1 (5 bases). This CDR3 is built from 13 residues. Trimming took 5 bases from V and 6 from J, leaving 13 bases between them. The germline V gene has CDR1 SGHAT and CDR2 FQNNGV. The CDR3 region has the DNA TGTGCCAGCAGCCCGGACACGCTCCATGGCTACACCTTC. Amino acid sequence: CASSPDTLHGYTF.

The chain uses TRBV19 and TRBJ2-1; TRBD2 matches at 11 bases. The germline V gene has CDR1 LNHDA and CDR2 SQIVND (reference sequence). CDR3 length equals 13 residues. The V and J ends lost 6 bases and 9 bases, in that order; junction bases with no gene match: 4. In DNA, the CDR3 is TGTGCCAGTAGCGGGACTAGCGGCCTTGAGCAGTTCTTC. It codes for CASSGTSGLEQFF.

This clonotype has at least ten counts. V gene TRBV9 combines with J gene TRBJ2-1, with 16 positions matching TRBD2. CDR1 is SGDLS and CDR2 is YYNGEE in the germline V gene. This CDR3 comprises 19 residues. V gave up 4 bases and J gave up 0 bases; unmatched junction bases: 7. The CDR3 loop is CASSLPGLAGGPSYNEQFF. CDR3 bases: TGTGCCAGCAGCCTACCGGGACTAGCGGGAGGGCCCTCCTACAATGAGCAGTTCTTC.

This clonotype was recorded at least ten times. This rearrangement joins TRBV7-2 to TRBJ1-1; perhaps TRBD1 as D (5 bases). With 5 bases removed from V and 8 bases from J, the gap between germline ends came to 15 bases. This CDR3 has 13 residues. Germline loops: CDR1 SGHTA, CDR2 FQGNSA. The CDR3 sequence is CASSNRDGQEAFF. The CDR3 DNA reads TGTGCCAGCAGCAACCGGGACGGACAAGAAGCTTTCTTT.

This clonotype occurred many times. V gene TRBV20-1 combines with J gene TRBJ1-1, with D perhaps TRBD1 (5 bases). The CDR3 consists of 15 residues. V lost 3 bases to trimming and J lost 5 bases, with 19 bases between them. Germline V gene sequence: CDR1 DFQATT, CDR2 SNEGSKA (reference sequence). CDR3 DNA sequence: TGCAGTGCTAGGGGGCGCGAAGGGGTTAGGACTGAAGCTTTCTTT. The encoded protein is CSARGREGVRTEAFF.

This clonotype was picked up a small number of times. The chain combines TRBV10-3 with TRBJ2-7; 12 bases map to TRBD2. The junction had 5 bases not matched to a gene; V was cut back by 8 bases and J by 3 bases. This CDR3 is 14 amino acids long. Germline-derived CDR1 and CDR2 are ENHRY and SYGVKD. CDR3 in DNA: TGTGCCATCCCAGGACTAGCGGGAAACTACGAGCAGTACGTC. Translating it yields CAIPGLAGNYEQYV.

The chain uses TRBV7-8 and TRBJ2-7; the D call may be TRBD1 or TRBD2 (5 bases each). The CDR3 loop spans 16 amino acids. CDR1 and CDR2 from the germline V gene are SGHVS and FQNEAQ. V lost 1 base and J lost 2, with 15 bases in between. This chain's CDR3 is CASSLGTRGVTYEQYF. The DNA of the CDR3 is TGTGCCAGCAGCTTAGGCACGAGGGGAGTCACCTACGAGCAGTACTTC.